This T cell receptor (beta chain) was obtained from a study of blood T cell repertoires in COVID-19. Original processing methods: Researchers report that nucleated cell counts were estimated from reference gene primer amplification. Produced via immunoSEQ multiplex PCR; TCRdb's table is partial and in-frame only. V and J calls plus clone size are reproduced from that table; the DNA served to infer D and trimming. The table lists approximately 290,000 clones, 75% to 90% of them singletons. Sequencing used peripheral blood. This receptor was identified in a woman aged 60-70 years with acute or convalescent COVID-19.

The CDR3 loop reads CATRQGARGYTF. CDR3 DNA sequence: TGTGCCACTAGACAGGGCGCGCGTGGCTACACCTTC. V and J are TRBV27 and TRBJ1-2, with 7 nucleotides matching TRBD1. This CDR3 comprises 12 residues. The V segment lost 10 bases and the J segment 7 bases; nucleotides outside the gene matches: 9. Germline CDR1 reads MNHEY; CDR2 reads SMNVEV (reference sequence).